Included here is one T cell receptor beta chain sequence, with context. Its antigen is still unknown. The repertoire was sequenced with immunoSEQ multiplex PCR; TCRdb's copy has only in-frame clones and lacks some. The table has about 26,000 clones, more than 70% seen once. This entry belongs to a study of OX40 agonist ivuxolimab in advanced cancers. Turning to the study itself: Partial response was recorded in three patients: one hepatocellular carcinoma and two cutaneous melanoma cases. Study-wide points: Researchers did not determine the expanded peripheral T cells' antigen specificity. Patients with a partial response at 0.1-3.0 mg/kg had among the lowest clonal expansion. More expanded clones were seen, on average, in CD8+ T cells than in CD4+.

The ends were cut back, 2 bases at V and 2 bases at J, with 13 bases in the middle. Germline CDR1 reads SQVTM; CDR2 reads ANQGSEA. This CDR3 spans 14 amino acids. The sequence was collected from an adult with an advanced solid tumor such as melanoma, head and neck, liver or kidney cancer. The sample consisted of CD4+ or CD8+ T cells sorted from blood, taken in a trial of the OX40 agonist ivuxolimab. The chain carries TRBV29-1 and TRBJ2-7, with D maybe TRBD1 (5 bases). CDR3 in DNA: TGCAGCGTTGAACTTCAGGGTGTTACCTACGAGCAGTACTTC. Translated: CSVELQGVTYEQYF.